Listed here is a single T cell receptor (beta chain). No antigen is known for it. The entry originates in a study of regulatory T cells in long-lasting Graves disease. General observations from the study: The study found lower TCR diversity in persistent Graves' patients than in newly diagnosed ones.

Building of the TCR beta libraries involved iRepertoire HTBI primers and Arm-PCR of CDR3 regions. In the original analysis: Identified segments across samples numbered 60 or so TRBV and about 13 TRBJ. One entry per CDR3 protein results from TCRdb running MiXCR on the multiplex PCR reads. Here the V and J calls rest on TCRdb's processing, not on the authors' analysis. This sample carries approximately 400,000 distinct CDR3 sequences, under 15% of them seen once, and the ten largest clones take 16%. The time point denotes: newly diagnosed GD, antithyroid drugs for less than 3 months. The authors made the TCR library using RNA they extracted from PBMCs. This sample also belongs to another study, concerning T cells in Graves' hyperthyroidism and ophthalmopathy. That work contributes: First-round RT-PCR of the TCR CDR3 relied on the HTBI primer set.

The specimen was peripheral blood mononuclear cells (PBMCs), collected at new diagnosis, from a patient treated with antithyroid drugs. The TCR was taken from a woman aged 25 to 39 with Graves disease.

CDR3 coding DNA: TGCAGTGCGGAAAGGGGTGCGTCGGACACCATATATTTT. Protein: CSAERGASDTIYF. The chain employs TRBV20-1 and TRBJ1-3; tentatively, D is TRBD1 (5 bases). The CDR3 covers 13 residues. V was shortened by 6 bases and J by 8 bases, with 17 bases between the two germline ends. The germline V gene has CDR1 DFQATT and CDR2 SNEGSKA (reference sequence).